The 14 T cell receptor beta chains listed next were all sequenced from one sample in a study of response to subunit inactivated influenza vaccine. Each CDR3 protein is one row after TCRdb ran MiXCR on the RT-PCR reads. The sample contains a few hundred thousand distinct CDR3 sequences, 21% of which appear only once. The source material was PBMCs from blood, sampled about 19 months after vaccination. The receptors originated from a man aged 45-69 years who received an inactivated influenza vaccine.

About this clonotype: No conserved phenylalanine or tryptophan ends this CDR3, so it is likely a read error. The DNA is left out, because the CDR3 cannot be placed on it with certainty; the CDR3 is given as TCRdb lists it. The chain couples TRBV20-1 to TRBJ2-5. The germline V gene encodes CDR1 DFQATT and CDR2 SNEGSKA (reference sequence). The CDR3 contains 8 residues when both ends are counted. CDR3 protein: CSANLGIV.

The rearrangement uses TRBV27 and TRBJ2-2, with D hard to call. This CDR3 has 14 residues. The germline V gene encodes CDR1 MNHEY and CDR2 SMNVEV (reference sequence). V gave up 2 bases and J gave up 2 bases, with 6 bases separating them. The DNA of the CDR3 is TGTGCCAGCAGTTTAAGACACAACACCGGGGAGCTGTTTTTT. The encoded protein is CASSLRHNTGELFF.

The sample holds a few counts of this clonotype. The rearrangement joins TRBV20-1 to TRBJ2-7; D possibly matches TRBD1 or TRBD2 (5 bases each). This CDR3 contains 15 residues. Per germline, CDR1 DFQATT and CDR2 SNEGSKA (reference sequence). V shed 6 bases and J shed 2 bases, with 20 bases lying between them. CDR3 protein: CSASGTRSGPYEQYF. The CDR3 DNA reads TGCAGTGCCAGTGGGACCAGGAGCGGCCCCTACGAGCAGTACTTC.

This clonotype was observed a few times. The rearrangement links TRBV20-1 to TRBJ2-2, with a tentative D call TRBD1 (6 bases). This CDR3 is 15 amino acids long. V shed 6 bases and J shed 1 base, with 15 bases lying between them. The germline gives CDR1 DFQATT, CDR2 SNEGSKA (reference sequence). CDR3 loop: CSAPRAGENTGELFF. The DNA for the CDR3 is TGCAGTGCCCCCCGGGCAGGGGAGAACACCGGGGAGCTGTTTTTT.

This clonotype was counted a few times. This chain joins TRBV5-1 and TRBJ1-4, with 8 bases that match TRBD1. Germline CDR1 is SGHRS and CDR2 is YFSETQ. The CDR3 contains 18 residues. Germline trimming cut 0 bases from V and 0 bases from J; bases unmatched to any gene: 7. CDR3 bases: TGCGCCAGCAGCTTGGAATTGACAGGGGATGCAACTAATGAAAAACTGTTTTTT. It specifies CASSLELTGDATNEKLFF.

This clonotype was picked up a small number of times. The genes are TRBV30 and TRBJ1-4; D is unresolved. CDR1 is GTSNPN and CDR2 is SVGIG in the germline V gene (reference sequence). The V end lost 5 bases, the J end lost 4 bases, and 11 bases lay between the germline ends. There are 13 residues in the CDR3. CDR3 DNA sequence: TGTGCCTGGGGAGACGGCCATAATGAAAAACTGTTTTTT. As protein: CAWGDGHNEKLFF. Complete variable domain (other parts from reference TRBV30 and TRBJ1-4): SQTIHQWPATLVQPVGSPLSLECTVEGTSNPNLYWYRQAAGRGLQLLFYSVGIGQISSEVPQNLSASRPQDRQFILSSKKLLLSDSGFYLCAWGDGHNEKLFFGSGTQLSVL.

This sequence joins TRBV5-5 and TRBJ2-5; TRBD1 matches 7 bases. Germline CDR1 and CDR2: SGHKS and YYEKEE (reference sequence). V shed 4 bases and J 3 bases; nucleotides not matched to a gene: 12. The CDR3 spans 16 residues. This CDR3 reads CASSPLLRDSKETQYF. CDR3 DNA: TGTGCCAGCAGCCCACTACTCCGGGACAGTAAAGAGACCCAGTACTTC.

V usage is TRBV5-1 and J usage is TRBJ2-1; D possibly uses TRBD1 or TRBD2 (6 bases each). Per the germline V gene, CDR1 is SGHRS and CDR2 is YFSETQ. The CDR3 is made up of 17 amino acids. Trimming took 0 bases from V and 1 from J, leaving 14 bases between them. This CDR3 is CASSLDRRGTSYNEQFF. CDR3 DNA sequence: TGCGCCAGCAGCTTGGATCGTAGGGGGACTTCCTACAATGAGCAGTTCTTC.

The rearrangement uses TRBV7-9 and TRBJ2-5; 8 bases agree with TRBD2. Germline V CDR1 and CDR2: SEHNR, FQNEAQ (reference sequence). V trimming: 2 bases; J trimming: 5 bases; junction bases outside the gene matches: 7. The CDR3 sequence is 15 residues long. The CDR3 sequence is CASSLPMTSVETQYF. As DNA, the CDR3 is TGTGCCAGCAGCTTACCAATGACTAGCGTGGAGACCCAGTACTTC. Using reference TRBV7-9 and TRBJ2-5 for the parts outside the CDR3, the full variable domain is DTGVSQNPRHKITKRGQNVTFRCDPISEHNRLYWYRQTLGQGPEFLTYFQNEAQLEKSRLLSDRFSAERPKGSFSTLEIQRTEQGDSAMYLCASSLPMTSVETQYFGPGTRLLVL.

This clonotype was detected a few times. The J gene is TRBJ2-2, the V gene TRBV27; TRBD2 aligns across 12 bases. This CDR3 contains 17 residues. Trimming took 8 bases from V and 5 from J; bases not matched to a gene: 12. CDR1 and CDR2 (germline): MNHEY, SMNVEV (reference sequence). The CDR3 bases are TGTGCCAGCGGGTTTCACCGAACTAGCGGGAGGACCGGGGAGCTGTTTTTT. It codes for CASGFHRTSGRTGELFF.

There are a few counts of this clonotype. The genes are TRBV5-1 and TRBJ2-2; 8 bases line up with TRBD1. The CDR3 contains 16 residues. Trimming cost V 0 bases and J 10 bases; bases outside gene matches: 11. CDR1 is SGHRS and CDR2 is YFSETQ in the germline V gene. The CDR3 coding sequence is TGCGCCAGCAGCTTGGGGCAGGGGGCGCTGAATAAGGAGCTGTTTTTT. It yields the protein CASSLGQGALNKELFF.

V usage is TRBV7-7 and J usage is TRBJ2-1; D might be TRBD1 (6 bases). Per germline, CDR1 SSHAT and CDR2 FNYEAQ (reference sequence). V was clipped by 4 bases and J by 5 bases, with 12 bases between them. The CDR3 spans 14 residues. The CDR3 spells CASSSTTGNNEQFF. The CDR3 coding sequence is TGTGCCAGCAGCTCGACGACAGGCAACAATGAGCAGTTCTTC.

The V and J genes are TRBV5-1 and TRBJ1-3, with 8 bases lining up with TRBD1. Germline V CDR1 and CDR2: SGHRS, YFSETQ. This CDR3 region has 14 residues. V shed 5 bases, J shed 4 bases, and the junction held 5 bases outside the gene matches. The CDR3 bases are TGCGCCAGCAGTCCCACAGGGGGAGGAAACACCATATATTTT. Protein product: CASSPTGGGNTIYF.

The chain combines TRBV20-1 with TRBJ1-2, with 9 bases lining up with TRBD1. The CDR3 is 15 residues long. Trimming took 0 bases from V and 6 from J; bases not matched to a gene: 8. CDR1 DFQATT and CDR2 SNEGSKA come from the germline V gene (reference sequence). CDR3 sequence: CSARDLRQGGDGYTF. The CDR3 DNA sequence: TGCAGTGCTAGAGATCTTAGACAGGGGGGGGATGGCTACACCTTC.